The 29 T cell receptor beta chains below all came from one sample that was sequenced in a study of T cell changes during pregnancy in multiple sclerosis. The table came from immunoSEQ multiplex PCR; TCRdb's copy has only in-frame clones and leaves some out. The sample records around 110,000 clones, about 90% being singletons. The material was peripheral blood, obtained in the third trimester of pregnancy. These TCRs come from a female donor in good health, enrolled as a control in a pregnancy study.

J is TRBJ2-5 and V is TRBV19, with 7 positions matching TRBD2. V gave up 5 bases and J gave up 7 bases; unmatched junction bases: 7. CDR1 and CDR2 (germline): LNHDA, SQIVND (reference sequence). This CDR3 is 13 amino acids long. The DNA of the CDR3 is TGTGCCAGTAGTGCCCCTAGCGGCGGGACCCAGTACTTC. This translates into CASSAPSGGTQYF.

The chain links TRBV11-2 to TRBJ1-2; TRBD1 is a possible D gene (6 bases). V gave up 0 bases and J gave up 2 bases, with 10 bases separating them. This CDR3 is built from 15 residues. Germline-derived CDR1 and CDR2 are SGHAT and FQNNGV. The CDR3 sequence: CASSLERTGNYGYTF. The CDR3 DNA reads TGTGCCAGCAGCTTAGAAAGAACAGGGAACTATGGCTACACCTTC. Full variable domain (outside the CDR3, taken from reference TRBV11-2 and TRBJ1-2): EAGVAQSPRYKIIEKRQSVAFWCNPISGHATLYWYQQILGQGPKLLIQFQNNGVVDDSQLPKDRFSAERLKGVDSTLKIQPAKLEDSAVYLCASSLERTGNYGYTFGSGTRLTVV.

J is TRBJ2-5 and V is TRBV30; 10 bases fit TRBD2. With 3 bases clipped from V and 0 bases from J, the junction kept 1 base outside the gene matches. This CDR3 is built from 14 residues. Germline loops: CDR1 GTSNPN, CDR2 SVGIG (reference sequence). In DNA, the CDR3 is TGTGCCTGGAGCCTAGCGGGGGACCAAGAGACCCAGTACTTC. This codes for CAWSLAGDQETQYF.

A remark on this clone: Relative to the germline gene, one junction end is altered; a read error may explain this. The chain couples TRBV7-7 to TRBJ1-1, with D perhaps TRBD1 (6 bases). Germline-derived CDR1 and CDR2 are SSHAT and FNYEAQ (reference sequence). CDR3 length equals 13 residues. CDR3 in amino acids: CASSQDRETEAFF. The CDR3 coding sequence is TGTGCTAGCAGCCAGGACAGAGAAACTGAAGCTTTCTTT.

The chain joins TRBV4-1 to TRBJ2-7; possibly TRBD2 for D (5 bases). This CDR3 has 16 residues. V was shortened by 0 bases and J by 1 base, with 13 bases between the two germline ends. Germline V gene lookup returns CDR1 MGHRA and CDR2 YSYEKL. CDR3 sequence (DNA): TGCGCCAGCAGCCAAGATTCCCTACGGGGATCCTACGAGCAGTACTTC. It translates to CASSQDSLRGSYEQYF.

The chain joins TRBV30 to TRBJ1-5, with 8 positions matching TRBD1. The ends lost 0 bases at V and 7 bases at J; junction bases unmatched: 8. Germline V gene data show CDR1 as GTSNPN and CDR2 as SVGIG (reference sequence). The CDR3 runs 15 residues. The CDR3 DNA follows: TGTGCCTGGAGTGTAGGTCCCGGGACAGGACAGCCCCAGCATTTT. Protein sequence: CAWSVGPGTGQPQHF.

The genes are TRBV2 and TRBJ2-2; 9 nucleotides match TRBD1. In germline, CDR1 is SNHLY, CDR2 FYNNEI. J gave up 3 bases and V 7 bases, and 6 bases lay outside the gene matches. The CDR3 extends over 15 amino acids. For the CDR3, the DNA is TGTGCCAGCAATCCCCGGACAGGGGACACCGGGGAGCTGTTTTTT. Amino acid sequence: CASNPRTGDTGELFF.

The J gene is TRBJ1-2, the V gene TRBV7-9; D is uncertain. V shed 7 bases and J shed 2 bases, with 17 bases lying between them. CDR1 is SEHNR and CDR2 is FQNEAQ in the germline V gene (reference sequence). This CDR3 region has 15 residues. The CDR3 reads CASTQMAGENYGYTF. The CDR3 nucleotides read TGTGCCAGCACCCAAATGGCAGGCGAGAACTATGGCTACACCTTC.

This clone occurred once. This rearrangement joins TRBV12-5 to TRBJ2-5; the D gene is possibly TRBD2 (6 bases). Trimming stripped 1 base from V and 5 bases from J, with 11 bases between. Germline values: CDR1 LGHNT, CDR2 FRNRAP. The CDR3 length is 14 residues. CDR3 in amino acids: CASGLGLVGETQYF. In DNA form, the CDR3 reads TGTGCTAGTGGTTTGGGACTAGTTGGGGAGACCCAGTACTTC. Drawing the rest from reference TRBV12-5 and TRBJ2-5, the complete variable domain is DARVTQTPRHKVTEMGQEVTMRCQPILGHNTVFWYRQTMMQGLELLAYFRNRAPLDDSGMPKDRFSAEMPDATLATLKIQPSEPRDSAVYFCASGLGLVGETQYFGPGTRLLVL.

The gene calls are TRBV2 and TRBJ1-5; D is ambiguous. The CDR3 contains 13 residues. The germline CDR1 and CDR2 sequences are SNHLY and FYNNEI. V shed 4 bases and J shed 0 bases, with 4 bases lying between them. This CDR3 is CASSVNSNQPQHF. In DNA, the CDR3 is TGTGCCAGCAGTGTAAATAGCAATCAGCCCCAGCATTTT.

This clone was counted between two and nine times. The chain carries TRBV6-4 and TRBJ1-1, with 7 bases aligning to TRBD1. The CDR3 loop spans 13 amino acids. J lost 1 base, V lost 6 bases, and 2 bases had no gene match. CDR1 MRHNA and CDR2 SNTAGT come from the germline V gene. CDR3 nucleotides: TGTGCCAGCAGCCGGACAGGGAACACTGAAGCTTTCTTT. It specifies CASSRTGNTEAFF.

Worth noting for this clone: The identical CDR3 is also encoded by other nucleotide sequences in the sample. CDR3 coding DNA: TGTGCCAGCAGTGGGGGCGCCTACGAGCAGTACTTC. The encoded protein is CASSGGAYEQYF. This chain connects TRBV27 to TRBJ2-7; a weak D match, TRBD1 (6 bases). The germline gives CDR1 MNHEY, CDR2 SMNVEV (reference sequence). V lost 5 bases and J lost 2, with 7 bases in between. The CDR3 runs 12 residues.

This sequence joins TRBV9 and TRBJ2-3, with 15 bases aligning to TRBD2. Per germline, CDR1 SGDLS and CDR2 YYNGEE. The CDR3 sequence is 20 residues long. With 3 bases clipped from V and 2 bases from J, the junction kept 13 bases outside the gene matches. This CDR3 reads CASSALAGTSGGFNTDTQYF. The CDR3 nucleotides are TGTGCCAGCAGCGCTTTGGCCGGGACTAGCGGGGGGTTTAACACAGATACGCAGTATTTT.

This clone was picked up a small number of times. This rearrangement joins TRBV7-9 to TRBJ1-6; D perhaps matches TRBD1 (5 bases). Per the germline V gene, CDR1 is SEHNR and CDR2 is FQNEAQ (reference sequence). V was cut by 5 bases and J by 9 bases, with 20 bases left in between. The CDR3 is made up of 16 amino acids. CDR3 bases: TGTGCCAGCAGCCCCAAAAGCCCAGGGTTTGGTTCACCCCTCCACTTT. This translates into CASSPKSPGFGSPLHF. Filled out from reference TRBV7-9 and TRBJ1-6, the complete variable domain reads DTGVSQNPRHKITKRGQNVTFRCDPISEHNRLYWYRQTLGQGPEFLTYFQNEAQLEKSRLLSDRFSAERPKGSFSTLEIQRTEQGDSAMYLCASSPKSPGFGSPLHFGNGTRLTVT.

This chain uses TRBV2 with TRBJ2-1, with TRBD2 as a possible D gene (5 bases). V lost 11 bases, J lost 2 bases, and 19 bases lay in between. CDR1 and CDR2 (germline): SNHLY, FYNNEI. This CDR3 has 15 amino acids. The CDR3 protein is CAFGGVSGAYNEQFF. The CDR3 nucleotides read TGTGCCTTTGGCGGAGTGTCCGGGGCCTACAATGAGCAGTTCTTC.

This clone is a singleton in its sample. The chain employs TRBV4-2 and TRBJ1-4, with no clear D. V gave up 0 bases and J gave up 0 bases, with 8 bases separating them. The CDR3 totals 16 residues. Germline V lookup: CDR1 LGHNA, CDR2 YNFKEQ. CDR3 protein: CASSQEHTATNEKLFF. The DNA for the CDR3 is TGTGCCAGCAGCCAAGAGCACACAGCAACTAATGAAAAACTGTTTTTT.

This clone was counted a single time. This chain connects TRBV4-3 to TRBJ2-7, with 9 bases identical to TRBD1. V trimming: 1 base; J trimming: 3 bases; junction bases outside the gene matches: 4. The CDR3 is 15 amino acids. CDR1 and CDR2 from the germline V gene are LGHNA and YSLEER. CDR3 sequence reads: CASSQVMGQGYEQYF. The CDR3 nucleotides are TGCGCCAGCAGCCAAGTCATGGGACAGGGCTACGAGCAGTACTTC.

CDR3 nucleotides: TGTGCCAGCAGCTTAGACGCGGGACAGATTGGCTACACCTTC. Residues: CASSLDAGQIGYTF. The genes are TRBV7-9 and TRBJ1-2, with 7 bases that match TRBD1. CDR1 is SEHNR, CDR2 FQNEAQ, per germline (reference sequence). The CDR3 totals 14 residues. V shed 1 base, J shed 7 bases, and the junction held 6 bases outside the gene matches. Full variable domain (missing parts from reference TRBV7-9 and TRBJ1-2): DTGVSQNPRHKITKRGQNVTFRCDPISEHNRLYWYRQTLGQGPEFLTYFQNEAQLEKSRLLSDRFSAERPKGSFSTLEIQRTEQGDSAMYLCASSLDAGQIGYTFGSGTRLTVV.

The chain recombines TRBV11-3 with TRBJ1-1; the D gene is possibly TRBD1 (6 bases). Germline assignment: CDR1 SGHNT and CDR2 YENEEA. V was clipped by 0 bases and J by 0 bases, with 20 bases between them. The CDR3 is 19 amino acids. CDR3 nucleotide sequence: TGTGCCAGCAGCTTAGAGCGGGGGCGCATTCAGTTGGTGAACACTGAAGCTTTCTTT. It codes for CASSLERGRIQLVNTEAFF.

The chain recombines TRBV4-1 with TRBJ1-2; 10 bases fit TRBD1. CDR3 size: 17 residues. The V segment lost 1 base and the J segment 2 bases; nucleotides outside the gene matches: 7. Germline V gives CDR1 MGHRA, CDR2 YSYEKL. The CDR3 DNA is TGCGCCAGCAGCCAAGGAATGGGACAGGGGACCAACTATGGCTACACCTTC. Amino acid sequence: CASSQGMGQGTNYGYTF.

The CDR3 protein is CASSSKLAGAYEQYF. The CDR3 DNA sequence: TGCGCCAGCAGCTCGAAACTAGCGGGGGCCTACGAGCAGTACTTC. V gene TRBV5-1 combines with J gene TRBJ2-7, with TRBD2 matching over 11 bases. This CDR3 has 15 amino acids. J gave up 2 bases and V 3 bases, and 4 bases lay outside the gene matches. Germline CDR1 SGHRS, CDR2 YFSETQ. Full variable domain (rest looked up from reference TRBV5-1 and TRBJ2-7): KAGVTQTPRYLIKTRGQQVTLSCSPISGHRSVSWYQQTPGQGLQFLFEYFSETQRNKGNFPGRFSGRQFSNSRSEMNVSTLELGDSALYLCASSSKLAGAYEQYFGPGTRLTVT.

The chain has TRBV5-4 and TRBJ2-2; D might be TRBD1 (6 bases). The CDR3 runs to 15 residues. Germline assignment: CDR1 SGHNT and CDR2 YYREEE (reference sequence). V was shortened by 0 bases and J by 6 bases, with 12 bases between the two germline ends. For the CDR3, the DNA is TGTGCCAGCAGCTTGGGCAGGGGATCGTCCGGGGAGCTGTTTTTT. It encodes CASSLGRGSSGELFF. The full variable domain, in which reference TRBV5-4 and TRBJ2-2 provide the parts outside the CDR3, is ETGVTQSPTHLIKTRGQQVTLRCSSQSGHNTVSWYQQALGQGPQFIFQYYREEENGRGNFPPRFSGLQFPNYSSELNVNALELDDSALYLCASSLGRGSSGELFFGEGSRLTVL.

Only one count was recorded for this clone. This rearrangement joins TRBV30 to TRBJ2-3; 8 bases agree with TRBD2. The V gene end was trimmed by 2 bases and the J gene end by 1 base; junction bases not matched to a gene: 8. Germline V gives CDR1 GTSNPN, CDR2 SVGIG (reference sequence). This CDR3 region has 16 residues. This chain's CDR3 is CAWSSGGGPGTDTQYF. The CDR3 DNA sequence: TGTGCCTGGAGTTCGGGGGGGGGTCCGGGCACAGATACGCAGTATTTT.

In DNA, the CDR3 is TGTGCCAGCAGAGGAGCGGCGGCGGAAGCTTTCTTT. This codes for CASRGAAAEAFF. The chain employs TRBV27 and TRBJ1-1; D uncertain. Germline lookup yields CDR1 MNHEY and CDR2 SMNVEV (reference sequence). V lost 6 bases and J 8 bases, leaving 13 bases between the germline ends. CDR3 size: 12 residues.

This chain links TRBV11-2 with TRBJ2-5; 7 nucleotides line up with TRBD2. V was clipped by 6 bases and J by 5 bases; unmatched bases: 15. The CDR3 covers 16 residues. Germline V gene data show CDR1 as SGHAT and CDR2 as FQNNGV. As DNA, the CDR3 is TGTGCCAGCAGTATGGGGGTCCAGGGAGGGACGGAGACCCAGTACTTC. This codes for CASSMGVQGGTETQYF.

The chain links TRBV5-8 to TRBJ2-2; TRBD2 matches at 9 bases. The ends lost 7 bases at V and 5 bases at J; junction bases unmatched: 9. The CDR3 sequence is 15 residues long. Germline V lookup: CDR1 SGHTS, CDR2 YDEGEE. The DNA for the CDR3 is TGTGCCAGCCAAACATTGCGGGGGGGAACCGGGGAGCTGTTTTTT. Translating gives CASQTLRGGTGELFF.

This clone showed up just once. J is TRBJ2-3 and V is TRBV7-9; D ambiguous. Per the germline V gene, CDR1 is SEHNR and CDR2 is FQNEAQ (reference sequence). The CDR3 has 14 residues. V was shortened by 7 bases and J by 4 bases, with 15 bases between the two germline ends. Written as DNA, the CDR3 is TGTGCCAGCATCCTCTCCTTGCGCCCAGATACGCAGTATTTT. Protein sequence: CASILSLRPDTQYF. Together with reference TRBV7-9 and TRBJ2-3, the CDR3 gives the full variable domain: DTGVSQNPRHKITKRGQNVTFRCDPISEHNRLYWYRQTLGQGPEFLTYFQNEAQLEKSRLLSDRFSAERPKGSFSTLEIQRTEQGDSAMYLCASILSLRPDTQYFGPGTRLTVL.

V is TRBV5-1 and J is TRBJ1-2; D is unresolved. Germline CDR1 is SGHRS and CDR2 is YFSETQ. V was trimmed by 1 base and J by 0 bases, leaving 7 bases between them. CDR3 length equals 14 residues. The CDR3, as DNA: TGCGCCAGCAGCTTGTCACAGACTAACTATGGCTACACCTTC. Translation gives CASSLSQTNYGYTF. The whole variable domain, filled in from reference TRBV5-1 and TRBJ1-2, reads KAGVTQTPRYLIKTRGQQVTLSCSPISGHRSVSWYQQTPGQGLQFLFEYFSETQRNKGNFPGRFSGRQFSNSRSEMNVSTLELGDSALYLCASSLSQTNYGYTFGSGTRLTVV.

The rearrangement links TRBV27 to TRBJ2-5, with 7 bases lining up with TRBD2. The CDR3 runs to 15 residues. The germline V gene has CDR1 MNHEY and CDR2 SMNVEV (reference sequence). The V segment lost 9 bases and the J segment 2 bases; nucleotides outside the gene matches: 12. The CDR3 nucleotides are TGTGCCAGTAGAAACTTCCGGGGGGATCAAGAGACCCAGTACTTC. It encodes CASRNFRGDQETQYF.